The clone carrying this TCR beta chain came up once. Its antigen is undetermined. V was trimmed by 3 bases and J by 0 bases, leaving 8 bases between them. The CDR3 runs 14 residues. Looked up from germline, CDR1 is SNHLY and CDR2 is FYNNEI. The method was immunoSEQ multiplex PCR; TCRdb's version includes in-frame clones alone and lacks a portion of them. The sample lists about 45,000 clones, approximately 83% seen once, with 2% to 2.5% in the top ten. This sample stems from a study of lymphopenia after photon versus proton radiotherapy. General study points: After lymphocyte nadir, photon-treated repertoires showed oligoclonal expansion, especially CD8+ Temra. Relative stability marked proton patients; photon patients lost diversity and naive cells.

The material was peripheral blood, obtained from a patient treated with photon-based radiotherapy. This TCR was recovered from a middle-aged man with gastric cancer. The chain couples TRBV2 to TRBJ1-1; D not certain. The CDR3 sequence: CASSEGSLNTEAFF. As DNA, the CDR3 is TGTGCCAGCAGTGAGGGCAGCCTGAACACTGAAGCTTTCTTT.